This TCR beta chain was identified during a study of post-analysis software for immune sequencing data. Included in the TCR beta cDNA libraries were unique molecular identifiers. In TCRdb, the PCR reads were re-called with MiXCR into one record per CDR3 protein. Among around 200,000 distinct CDR3 sequences listed, over 25% were seen once. This clonotype was counted ten times or more. The antigen remains undetermined. The study's findings and limits: Compared with controls, patients had more of about 5 TRBV segments, including TRBV5-6, TRBV5-1 and TRBV20-1.

V shed 1 base, J shed 6 bases, and the junction held 7 bases outside the gene matches. Germline V lookup: CDR1 MGHRA, CDR2 YSYEKL. This CDR3 is 15 amino acids long. V is TRBV4-1 and J is TRBJ2-3, with 7 bases that match TRBD1. Material for sequencing was blood. This sequence originates from a girl under 18 with multiple sclerosis. The CDR3 sequence: CASSQVDRVGDTQYF. DNA of the CDR3: TGCGCCAGCAGCCAAGTCGACAGGGTGGGGGATACGCAGTATTTT.